This TCR beta chain is drawn from a study of lymphopenia after photon versus proton radiotherapy. The study's findings and limits: Oligoclonal CD8+ Temra expansion after nadir drove photon patients' diversity drop. Relative stability marked proton patients; photon patients lost diversity and naive cells. In patients who died, overall survival fell as post-nadir TCR diversity dropped more. Survival link was tested only in deceased patients; proton benefit remains a possibility.

Germline V CDR1 and CDR2: MNHEY, SVGAGI. The CDR3 consists of 12 residues. The V end lost 2 bases, the J end lost 9 bases, and 8 bases lay between the germline ends. This clone was seen only once. Its antigen is not known. Method: immunoSEQ multiplex PCR; TCRdb's copy keeps in-frame clones and lacks some. The sample includes 77,000 or so clones, over 70% of them seen just once. The sample consisted of peripheral blood, taken from a patient treated with proton-based radiotherapy. This TCR derives from a man between 60 and 70 years old with pancreatic cancer. The chain has TRBV6-5 and TRBJ1-5; D is ambiguous. As DNA, the CDR3 is TGTGCCAGCAGTTACGATTCCGGGCCCCAGCATTTT. It translates to CASSYDSGPQHF.